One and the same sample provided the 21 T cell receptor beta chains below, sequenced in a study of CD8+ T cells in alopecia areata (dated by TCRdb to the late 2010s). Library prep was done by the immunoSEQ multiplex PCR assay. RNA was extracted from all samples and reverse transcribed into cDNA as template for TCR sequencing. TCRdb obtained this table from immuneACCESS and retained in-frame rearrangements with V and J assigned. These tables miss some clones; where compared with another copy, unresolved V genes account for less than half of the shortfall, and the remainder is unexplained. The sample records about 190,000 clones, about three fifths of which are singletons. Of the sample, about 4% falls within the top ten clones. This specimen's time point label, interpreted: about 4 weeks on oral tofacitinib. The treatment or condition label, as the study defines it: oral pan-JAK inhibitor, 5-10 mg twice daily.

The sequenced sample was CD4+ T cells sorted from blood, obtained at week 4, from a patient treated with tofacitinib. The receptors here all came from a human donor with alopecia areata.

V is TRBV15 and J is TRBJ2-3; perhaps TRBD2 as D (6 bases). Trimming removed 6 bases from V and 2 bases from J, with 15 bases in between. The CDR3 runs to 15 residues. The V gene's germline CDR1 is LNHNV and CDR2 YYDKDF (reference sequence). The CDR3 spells CATSPAGPNTDTQYF. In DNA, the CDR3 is TGTGCCACCAGTCCGGCGGGGCCTAACACAGATACGCAGTATTTT.

The CDR3 here is CASSQGQGWRYGYTF. The CDR3 nucleotides read TGTGCCAGCAGCCAAGGACAGGGGTGGAGGTATGGCTACACCTTC. J is TRBJ1-2 and V is TRBV14; 8 nucleotides match TRBD1. Trimming at V came to 1 base and at J to 5 bases, leaving 6 bases not matched to a gene. Per germline, CDR1 SGHDN and CDR2 FVKESK. There are 15 residues in the CDR3.

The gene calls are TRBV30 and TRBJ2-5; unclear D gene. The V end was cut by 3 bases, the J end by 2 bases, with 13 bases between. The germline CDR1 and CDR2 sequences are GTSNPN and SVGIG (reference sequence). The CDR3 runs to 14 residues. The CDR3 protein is CAWSQGQIQETQYF. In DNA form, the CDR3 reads TGTGCCTGGAGCCAAGGGCAGATACAAGAGACCCAGTACTTC.

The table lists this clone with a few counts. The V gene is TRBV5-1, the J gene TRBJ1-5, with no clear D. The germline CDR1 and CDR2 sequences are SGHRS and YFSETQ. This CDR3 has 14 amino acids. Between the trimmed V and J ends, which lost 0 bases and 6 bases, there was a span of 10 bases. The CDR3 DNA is TGCGCCAGCAGCTTGGATGGGGTCGGTCAGCCCCAGCATTTT. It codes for CASSLDGVGQPQHF.

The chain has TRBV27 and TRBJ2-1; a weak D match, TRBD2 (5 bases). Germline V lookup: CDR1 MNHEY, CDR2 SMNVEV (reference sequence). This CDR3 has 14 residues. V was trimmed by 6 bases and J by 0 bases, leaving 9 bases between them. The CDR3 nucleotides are TGTGCCAGCAGGGGAGAGGACTCCTACAATGAGCAGTTCTTC. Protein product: CASRGEDSYNEQFF.

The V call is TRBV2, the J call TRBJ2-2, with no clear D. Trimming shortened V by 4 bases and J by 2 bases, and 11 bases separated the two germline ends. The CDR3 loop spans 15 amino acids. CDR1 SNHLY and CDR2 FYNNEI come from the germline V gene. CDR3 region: CASSVEHSNTGELFF. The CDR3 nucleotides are TGTGCCAGCAGTGTAGAACACTCTAACACCGGGGAGCTGTTTTTT.

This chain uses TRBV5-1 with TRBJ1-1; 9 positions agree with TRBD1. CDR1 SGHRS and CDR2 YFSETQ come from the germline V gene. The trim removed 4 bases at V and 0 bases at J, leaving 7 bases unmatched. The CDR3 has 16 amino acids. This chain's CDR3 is CASSPGQGSVNTEAFF. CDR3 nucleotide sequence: TGCGCCAGCAGCCCGGGACAGGGCTCTGTGAACACTGAAGCTTTCTTT.

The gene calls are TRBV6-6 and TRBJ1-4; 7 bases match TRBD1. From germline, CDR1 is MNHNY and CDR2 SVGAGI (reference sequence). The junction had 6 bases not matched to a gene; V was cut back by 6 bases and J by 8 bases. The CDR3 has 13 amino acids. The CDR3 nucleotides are TGTGCCAGCAGCGGGACAGCTGAAGAAAAACTGTTTTTT. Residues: CASSGTAEEKLFF.

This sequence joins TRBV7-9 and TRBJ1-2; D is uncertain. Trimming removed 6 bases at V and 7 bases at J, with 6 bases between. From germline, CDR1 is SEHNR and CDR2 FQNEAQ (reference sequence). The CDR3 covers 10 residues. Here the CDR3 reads CASSGVGYTF. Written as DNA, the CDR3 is TGTGCCAGCAGTGGGGTTGGCTACACCTTC.

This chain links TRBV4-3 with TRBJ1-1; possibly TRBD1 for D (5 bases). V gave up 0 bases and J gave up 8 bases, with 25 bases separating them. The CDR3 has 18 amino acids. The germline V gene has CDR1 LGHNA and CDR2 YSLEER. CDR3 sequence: CASSQDAIGTDFPNEAFF. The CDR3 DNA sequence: TGCGCCAGCAGCCAAGATGCTATAGGGACCGATTTCCCCAACGAAGCTTTCTTT.

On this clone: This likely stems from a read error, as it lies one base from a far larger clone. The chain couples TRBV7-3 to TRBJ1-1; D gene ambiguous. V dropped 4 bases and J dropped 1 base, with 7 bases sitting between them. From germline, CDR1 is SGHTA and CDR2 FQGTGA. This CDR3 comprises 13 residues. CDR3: CASSSQPNTEAFF. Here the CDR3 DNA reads TGTGCCAGCAGCTCACAGCCGAACACTGAAGCTTTCTTT.

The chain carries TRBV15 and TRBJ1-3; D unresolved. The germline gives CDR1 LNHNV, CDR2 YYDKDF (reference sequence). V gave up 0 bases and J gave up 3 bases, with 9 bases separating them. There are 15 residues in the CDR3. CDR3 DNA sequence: TGTGCCACCAGCAGAGATCTCTCCAATGGAAACACCATATATTTT. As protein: CATSRDLSNGNTIYF.

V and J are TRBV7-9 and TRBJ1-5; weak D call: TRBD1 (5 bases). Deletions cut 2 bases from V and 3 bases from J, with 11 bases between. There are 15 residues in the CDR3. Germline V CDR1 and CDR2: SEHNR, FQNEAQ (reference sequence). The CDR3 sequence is CASSLSGSFNQPQHF. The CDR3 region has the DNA TGTGCCAGCAGCTTATCAGGGAGCTTCAATCAGCCCCAGCATTTT.

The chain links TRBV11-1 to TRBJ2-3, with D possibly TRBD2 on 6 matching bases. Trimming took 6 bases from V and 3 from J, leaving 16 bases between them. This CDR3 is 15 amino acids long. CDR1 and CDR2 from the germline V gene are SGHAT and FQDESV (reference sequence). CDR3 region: CASSRRASETDTQYF. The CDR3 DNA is TGTGCCAGCAGTAGGAGGGCTAGCGAAACAGATACGCAGTATTTT.

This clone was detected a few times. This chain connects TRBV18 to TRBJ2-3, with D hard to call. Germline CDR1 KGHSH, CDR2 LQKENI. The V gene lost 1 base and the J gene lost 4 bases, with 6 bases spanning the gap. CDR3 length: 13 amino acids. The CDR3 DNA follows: TGTGCCAGCTCACCACAGGATGCAGATACGCAGTATTTT. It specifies CASSPQDADTQYF.

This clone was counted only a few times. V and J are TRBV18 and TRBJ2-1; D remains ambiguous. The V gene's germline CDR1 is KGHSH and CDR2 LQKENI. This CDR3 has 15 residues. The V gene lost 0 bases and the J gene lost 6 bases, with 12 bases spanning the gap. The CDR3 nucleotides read TGTGCCAGCTCACCACCTATAGGGTTATCCAATGAGCAGTTCTTC. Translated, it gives CASSPPIGLSNEQFF.

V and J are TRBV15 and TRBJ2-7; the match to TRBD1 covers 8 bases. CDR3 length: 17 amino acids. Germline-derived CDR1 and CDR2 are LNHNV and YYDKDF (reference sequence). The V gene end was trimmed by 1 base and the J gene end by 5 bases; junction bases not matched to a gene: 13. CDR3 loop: CATSRGLTPGGGNEQYF. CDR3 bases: TGTGCCACCAGCAGAGGCCTTACTCCAGGGGGCGGGAACGAGCAGTACTTC. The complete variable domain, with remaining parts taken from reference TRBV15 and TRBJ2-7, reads DAMVIQNPRYQVTQFGKPVTLSCSQTLNHNVMYWYQQKSSQAPKLLFHYYDKDFNNEADTPDNFQSRRPNTSFCFLDIRSPGLGDTAMYLCATSRGLTPGGGNEQYFGPGTRLTVT.

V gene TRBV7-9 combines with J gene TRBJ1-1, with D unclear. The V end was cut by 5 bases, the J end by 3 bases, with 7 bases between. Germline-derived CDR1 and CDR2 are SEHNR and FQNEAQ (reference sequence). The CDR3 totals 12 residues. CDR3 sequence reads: CASSAGDTEAFF. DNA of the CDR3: TGTGCCAGCAGCGCAGGCGACACTGAAGCTTTCTTT. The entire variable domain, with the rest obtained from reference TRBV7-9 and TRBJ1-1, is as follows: DTGVSQNPRHKITKRGQNVTFRCDPISEHNRLYWYRQTLGQGPEFLTYFQNEAQLEKSRLLSDRFSAERPKGSFSTLEIQRTEQGDSAMYLCASSAGDTEAFFGQGTRLTVV.

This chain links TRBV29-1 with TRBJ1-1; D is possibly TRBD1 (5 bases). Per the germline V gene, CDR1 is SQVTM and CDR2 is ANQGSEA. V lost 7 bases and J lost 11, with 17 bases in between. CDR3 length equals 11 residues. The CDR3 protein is CSAGDGSIAFF. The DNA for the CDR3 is TGCAGCGCCGGGGACGGCTCAATTGCTTTCTTT.

Written as DNA, the CDR3 is TGTGCCTGGAAGAGGGGGAACACTGAAGCTTTCTTT. This sequence encodes CAWKRGNTEAFF. This chain joins TRBV30 and TRBJ1-1; tentatively, D is TRBD1 (5 bases). The germline gives CDR1 GTSNPN, CDR2 SVGIG (reference sequence). Trimming cost V 4 bases and J 1 base, with 7 bases left between them. The CDR3 totals 12 residues. Supplemented by reference TRBV30 and TRBJ1-1, the full variable domain reads SQTIHQWPATLVQPVGSPLSLECTVEGTSNPNLYWYRQAAGRGLQLLFYSVGIGQISSEVPQNLSASRPQDRQFILSSKKLLLSDSGFYLCAWKRGNTEAFFGQGTRLTVV.

CDR3 region: CASSGTGQETQYF. In DNA form, the CDR3 reads TGTGCCAGCAGCGGGACGGGACAAGAGACCCAGTACTTC. V gene TRBV6-5 combines with J gene TRBJ2-5; D may correspond to TRBD1 or TRBD2 (5 bases each). V was clipped by 6 bases and J by 2 bases, with 10 bases between them. The germline V gene has CDR1 MNHEY and CDR2 SVGAGI. There are 13 residues in the CDR3.